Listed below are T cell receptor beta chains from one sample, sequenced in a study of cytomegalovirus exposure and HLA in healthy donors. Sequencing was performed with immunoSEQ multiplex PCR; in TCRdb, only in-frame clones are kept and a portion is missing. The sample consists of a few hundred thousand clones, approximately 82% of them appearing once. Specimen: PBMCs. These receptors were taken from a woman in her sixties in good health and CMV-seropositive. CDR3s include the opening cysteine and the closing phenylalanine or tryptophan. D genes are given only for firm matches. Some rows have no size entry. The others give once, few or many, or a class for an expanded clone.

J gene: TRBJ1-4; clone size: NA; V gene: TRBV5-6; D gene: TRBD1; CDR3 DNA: TGTGCCAGCAGCTTGGAGGGGGCAGGTGAAAAACTGTTTTTT; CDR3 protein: CASSLEGAGEKLFF
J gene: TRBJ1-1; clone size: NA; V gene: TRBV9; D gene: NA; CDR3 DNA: TGTGCCAGCAGTGCCCACATGAACACTGAAGCTTTCTTT; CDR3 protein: CASSAHMNTEAFF
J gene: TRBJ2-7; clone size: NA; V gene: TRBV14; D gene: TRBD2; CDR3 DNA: TGTGCCAGCAGCCACCTTAGCGGGAGGGTCCGGGAGCAGTACTTC; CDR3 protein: CASSHLSGRVREQYF
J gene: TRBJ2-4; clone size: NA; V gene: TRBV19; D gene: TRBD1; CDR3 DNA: TGTGCCAGTAGTATCGTGACAGGGGGCGGTCAGTACTTC; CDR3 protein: CASSIVTGGGQYF
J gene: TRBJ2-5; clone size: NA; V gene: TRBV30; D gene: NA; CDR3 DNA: TGTGCCTGGAGTTCTTGGACAGAACAAGAGACCCAGTACTTC; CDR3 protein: CAWSSWTEQETQYF
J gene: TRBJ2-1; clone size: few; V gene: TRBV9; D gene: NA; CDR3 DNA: TGTGCCAGCAGCCAAACAGGGAGCTCCTACAATGAGCAGTTCTTC; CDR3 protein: CASSQTGSSYNEQFF
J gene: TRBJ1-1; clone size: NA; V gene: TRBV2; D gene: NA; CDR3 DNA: TGTGCCAGCAGGCGGGTAGAATCCGGCACTGAAGCTTTCTTT; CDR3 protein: CASRRVESGTEAFF
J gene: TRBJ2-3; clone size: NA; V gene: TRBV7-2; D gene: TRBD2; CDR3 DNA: TGTGCCAGCAGCTTAGGGCTAGCGGGAGGCACAGATACGCAGTATTTT; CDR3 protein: CASSLGLAGGTDTQYF
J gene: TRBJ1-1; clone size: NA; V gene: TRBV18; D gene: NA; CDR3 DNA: TGTGCCAGCTCACCTAACACCAACACTGAAGCTTTCTTT; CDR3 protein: CASSPNTNTEAFF
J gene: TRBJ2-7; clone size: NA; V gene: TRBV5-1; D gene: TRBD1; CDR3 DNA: TGCGCCAGCAGCTTGGCCAGACAGGGCTCCTACGAGCAGTACTTC; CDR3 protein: CASSLARQGSYEQYF
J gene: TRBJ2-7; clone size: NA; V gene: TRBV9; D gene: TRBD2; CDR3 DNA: TGTGCCAGCAGCGTAGGACTAGCGGGAGGTTCCTACGAGCAGTACTTC; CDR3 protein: CASSVGLAGGSYEQYF
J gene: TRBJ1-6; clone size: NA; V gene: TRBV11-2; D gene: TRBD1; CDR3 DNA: TGTGCCAGCAGCCCGTTGACAGGGAATTCACCCCTCCACTTT; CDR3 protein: CASSPLTGNSPLHF
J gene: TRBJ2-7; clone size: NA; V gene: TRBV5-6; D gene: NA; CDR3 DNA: TGTGCCAGCAGCTTTCATTCCTACGAGCAGTACTTC; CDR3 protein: CASSFHSYEQYF
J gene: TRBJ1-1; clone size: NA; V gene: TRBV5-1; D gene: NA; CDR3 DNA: TGCGCCAGCACTCTCAGACAGGCGGGGAACACTGAAGCTTTCTTT; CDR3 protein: CASTLRQAGNTEAFF
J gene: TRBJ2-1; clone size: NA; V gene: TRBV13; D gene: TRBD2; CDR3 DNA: TGTGCCAGCGCGGCAGGGCGGGGAGGGATATACAATGAGCAGTTCTTC; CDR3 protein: CASAAGRGGIYNEQFF
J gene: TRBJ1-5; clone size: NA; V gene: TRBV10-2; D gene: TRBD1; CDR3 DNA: TGCGCCAGCAGACTAGGGGGCAGTGGCAATCAGCCCCAGCATTTT; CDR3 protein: CASRLGGSGNQPQHF
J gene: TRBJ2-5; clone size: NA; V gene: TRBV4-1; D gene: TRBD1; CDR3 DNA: TGCGCCAGCAGCCAAGGGACAGGGGGGGTCCAAGAGACCCAGTACTTC; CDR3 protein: CASSQGTGGVQETQYF
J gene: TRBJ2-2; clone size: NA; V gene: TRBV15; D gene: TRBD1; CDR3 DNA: TGTGCCACCAGATACAGGGGAACCGGGGAGCTGTTTTTT; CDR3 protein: CATRYRGTGELFF
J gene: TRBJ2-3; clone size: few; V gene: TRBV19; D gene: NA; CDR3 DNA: TGTGCCAGTAGTATTAGAACCACAGATACGCAGTATTTT; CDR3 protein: CASSIRTTDTQYF
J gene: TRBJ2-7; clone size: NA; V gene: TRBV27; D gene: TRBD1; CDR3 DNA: TGTGCCAGCAGACAGGGGGTTACCTACGAGCAGTACTTC; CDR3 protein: CASRQGVTYEQYF
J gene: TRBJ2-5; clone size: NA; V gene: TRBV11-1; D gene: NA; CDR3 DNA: TGTGCCAGCAGCCTCCTCCCGCCTAGCCGCGGGGAGACCCAGTACTTC; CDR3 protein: CASSLLPPSRGETQYF
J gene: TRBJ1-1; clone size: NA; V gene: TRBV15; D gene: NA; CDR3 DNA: TGTGCCACCAGCTTGGGGAGAGGCGAGGGTGAAGCTTTCTTT; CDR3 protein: CATSLGRGEGEAFF
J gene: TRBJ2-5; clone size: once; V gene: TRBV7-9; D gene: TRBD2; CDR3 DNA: TGTGCCAGCAGCGTCGGGACTAGCGGGATTGAGGAGACCCAGTACTTC; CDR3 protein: CASSVGTSGIEETQYF
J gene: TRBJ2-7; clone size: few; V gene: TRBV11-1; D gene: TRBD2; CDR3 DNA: TGTGCCAGCAGCTCCCGAGGAGCGGGGAACTCCTACGAGCAGTACTTC; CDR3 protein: CASSSRGAGNSYEQYF
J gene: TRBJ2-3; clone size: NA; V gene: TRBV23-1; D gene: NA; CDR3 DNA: TGCGCCAGCAGTCGAGCAGGGTGGACAGATACGCAGTATTTT; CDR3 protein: CASSRAGWTDTQYF
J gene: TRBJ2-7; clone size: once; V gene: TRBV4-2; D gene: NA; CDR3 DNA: TGTGCCAGCAGCCATTTGGGTACAGGGAGCTCCTACGAGCAGTACTTC; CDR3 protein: CASSHLGTGSSYEQYF